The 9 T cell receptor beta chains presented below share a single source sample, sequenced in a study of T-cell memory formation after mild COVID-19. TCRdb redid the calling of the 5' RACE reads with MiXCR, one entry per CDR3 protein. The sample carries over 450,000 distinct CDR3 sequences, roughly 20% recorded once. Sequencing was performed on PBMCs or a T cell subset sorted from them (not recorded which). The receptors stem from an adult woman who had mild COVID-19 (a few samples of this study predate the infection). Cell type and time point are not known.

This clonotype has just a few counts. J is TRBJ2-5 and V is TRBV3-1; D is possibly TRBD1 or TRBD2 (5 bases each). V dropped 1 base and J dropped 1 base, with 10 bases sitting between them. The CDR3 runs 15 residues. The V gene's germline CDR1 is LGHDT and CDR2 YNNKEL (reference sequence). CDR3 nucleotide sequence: TGTGCCAGCAGCCAAGGTGGGACCCTCCAAGAGACCCAGTACTTC. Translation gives CASSQGGTLQETQYF.

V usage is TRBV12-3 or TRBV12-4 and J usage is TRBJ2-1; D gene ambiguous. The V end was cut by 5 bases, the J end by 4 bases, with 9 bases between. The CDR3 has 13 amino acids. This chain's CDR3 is CASSPVTYNEQFF. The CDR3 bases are TGTGCCAGCAGTCCCGTAACATACAATGAGCAGTTCTTC.

The CDR3 is CASSLTSGVEETQYF. CDR3 nucleotide sequence: TGCGCCAGCAGCTTAACTAGCGGGGTAGAAGAGACCCAGTACTTC. The genes are TRBV5-1 and TRBJ2-5; 10 bases line up with TRBD2. V lost 2 bases, J lost 3 bases, and 4 bases stayed unmatched. The CDR3 consists of 15 residues. Per germline, CDR1 SGHRS and CDR2 YFSETQ.

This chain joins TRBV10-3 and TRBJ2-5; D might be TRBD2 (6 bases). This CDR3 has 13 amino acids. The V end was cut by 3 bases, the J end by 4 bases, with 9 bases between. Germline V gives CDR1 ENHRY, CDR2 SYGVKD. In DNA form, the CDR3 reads TGTGCCATCAGTGATGGAGGGCGAGAGACCCAGTACTTC. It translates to CAISDGGRETQYF.

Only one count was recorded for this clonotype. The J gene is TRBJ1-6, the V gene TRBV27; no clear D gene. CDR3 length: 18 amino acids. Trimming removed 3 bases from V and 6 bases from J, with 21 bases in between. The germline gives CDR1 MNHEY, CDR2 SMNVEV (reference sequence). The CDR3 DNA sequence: TGTGCCAGCAGTTTGAAGCCTCGGGCCTCGGCGGGTAATTCACCCCTCCACTTT. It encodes CASSLKPRASAGNSPLHF.

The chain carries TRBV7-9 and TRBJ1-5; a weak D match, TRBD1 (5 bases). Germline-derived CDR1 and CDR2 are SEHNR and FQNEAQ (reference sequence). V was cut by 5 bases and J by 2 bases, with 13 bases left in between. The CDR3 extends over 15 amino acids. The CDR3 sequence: CASSPRGDRNQPQHF. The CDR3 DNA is TGTGCCAGCAGCCCCCGGGGGGATCGCAATCAGCCCCAGCATTTT.

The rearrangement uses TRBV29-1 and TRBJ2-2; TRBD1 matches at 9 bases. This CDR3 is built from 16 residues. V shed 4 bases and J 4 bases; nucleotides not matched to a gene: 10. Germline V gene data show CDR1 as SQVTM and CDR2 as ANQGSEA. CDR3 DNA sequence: TGCAGCGTTGGCTCTACAGGGGGCGATGGCACCGGGGAGCTGTTTTTT. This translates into CSVGSTGGDGTGELFF.

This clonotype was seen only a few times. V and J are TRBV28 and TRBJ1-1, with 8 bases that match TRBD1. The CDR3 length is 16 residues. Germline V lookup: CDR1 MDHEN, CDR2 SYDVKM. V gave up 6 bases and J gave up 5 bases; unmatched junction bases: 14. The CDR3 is CASSLNQGARLTEAFF. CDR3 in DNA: TGTGCCAGCAGCCTTAATCAGGGGGCGAGGCTAACTGAAGCTTTCTTT.

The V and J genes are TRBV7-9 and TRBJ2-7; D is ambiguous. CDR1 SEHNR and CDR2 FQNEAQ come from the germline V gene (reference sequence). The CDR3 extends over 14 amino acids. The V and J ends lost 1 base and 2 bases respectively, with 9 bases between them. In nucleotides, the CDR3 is TGTGCCAGCAGCTTAGGGCAGCTACCCTACGAGCAGTACTTC. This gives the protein CASSLGQLPYEQYF. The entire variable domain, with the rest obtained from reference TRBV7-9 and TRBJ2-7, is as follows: DTGVSQNPRHKITKRGQNVTFRCDPISEHNRLYWYRQTLGQGPEFLTYFQNEAQLEKSRLLSDRFSAERPKGSFSTLEIQRTEQGDSAMYLCASSLGQLPYEQYFGPGTRLTVT.